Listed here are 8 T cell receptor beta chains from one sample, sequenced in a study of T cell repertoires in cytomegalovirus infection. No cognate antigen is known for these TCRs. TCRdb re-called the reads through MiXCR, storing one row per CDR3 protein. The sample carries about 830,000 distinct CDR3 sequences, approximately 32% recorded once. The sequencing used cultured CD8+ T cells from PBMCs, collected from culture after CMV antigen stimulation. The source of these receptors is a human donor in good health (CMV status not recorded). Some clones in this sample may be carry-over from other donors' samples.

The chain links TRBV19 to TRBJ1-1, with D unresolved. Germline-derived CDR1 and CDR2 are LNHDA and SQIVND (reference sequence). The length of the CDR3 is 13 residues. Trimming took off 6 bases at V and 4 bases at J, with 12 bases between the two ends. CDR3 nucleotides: TGTGCCAGTAGCTTCACGGGTCTCACTGAAGCTTTCTTT. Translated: CASSFTGLTEAFF.

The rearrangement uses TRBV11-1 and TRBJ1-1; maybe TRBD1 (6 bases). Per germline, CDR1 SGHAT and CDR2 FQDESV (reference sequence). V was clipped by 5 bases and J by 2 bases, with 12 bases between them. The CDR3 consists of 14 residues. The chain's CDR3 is CASSARDINTEAFF. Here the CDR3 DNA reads TGTGCCAGCAGCGCCCGGGACATTAACACTGAAGCTTTCTTT.

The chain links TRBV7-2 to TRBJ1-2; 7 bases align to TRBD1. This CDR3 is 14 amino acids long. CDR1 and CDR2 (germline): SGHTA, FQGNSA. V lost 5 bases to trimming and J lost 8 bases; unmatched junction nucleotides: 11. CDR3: CASSPQGGALGYTF. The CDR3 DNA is TGTGCCAGCAGCCCCCAGGGGGGCGCGTTAGGCTACACCTTC.

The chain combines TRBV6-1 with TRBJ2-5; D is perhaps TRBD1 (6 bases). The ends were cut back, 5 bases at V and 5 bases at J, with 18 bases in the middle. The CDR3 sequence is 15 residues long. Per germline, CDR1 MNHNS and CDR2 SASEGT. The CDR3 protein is CASSLTQGLGETQYF. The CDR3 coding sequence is TGTGCCAGCAGTCTTACCCAGGGGCTTGGGGAGACCCAGTACTTC.

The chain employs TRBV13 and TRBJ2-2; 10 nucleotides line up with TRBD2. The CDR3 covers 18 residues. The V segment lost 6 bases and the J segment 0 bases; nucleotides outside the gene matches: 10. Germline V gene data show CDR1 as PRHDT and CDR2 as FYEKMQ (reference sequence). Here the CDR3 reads CASSFPLAGDPNTGELFF. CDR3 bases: TGTGCCAGCAGTTTCCCGCTAGCGGGGGACCCGAACACCGGGGAGCTGTTTTTT.

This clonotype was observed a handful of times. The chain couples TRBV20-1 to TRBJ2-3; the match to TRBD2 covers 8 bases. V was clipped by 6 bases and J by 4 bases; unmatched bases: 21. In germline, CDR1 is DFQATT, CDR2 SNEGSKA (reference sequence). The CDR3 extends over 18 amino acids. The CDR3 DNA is TGCAGTGCGATTGGACCGGGACTAGAAGTTTTCCCCGCAGATACGCAGTATTTT. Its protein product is CSAIGPGLEVFPADTQYF.

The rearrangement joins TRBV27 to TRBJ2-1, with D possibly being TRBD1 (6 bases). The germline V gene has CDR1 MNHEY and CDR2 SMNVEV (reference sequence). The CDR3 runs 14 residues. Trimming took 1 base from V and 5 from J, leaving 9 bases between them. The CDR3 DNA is TGTGCCAGCAGTTTATGGGGGCAAAACAATGAGCAGTTCTTC. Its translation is CASSLWGQNNEQFF.

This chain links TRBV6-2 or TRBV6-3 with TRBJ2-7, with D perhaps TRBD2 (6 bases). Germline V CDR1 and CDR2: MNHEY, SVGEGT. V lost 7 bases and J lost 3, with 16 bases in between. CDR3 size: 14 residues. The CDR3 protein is CASTGGGNHYEQYV. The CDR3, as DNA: TGTGCCAGCACAGGAGGAGGGAACCACTACGAGCAGTACGTC.